Presented here are 25 T cell receptor beta chains from one specimen sequenced in a study of blood T cell repertoires in COVID-19. Measured with immunoSEQ multiplex PCR; TCRdb has only the in-frame clones, and not every one. Among around 200,000 clones listed, about four fifths were seen once. The sequencing sample was made of peripheral blood. The origin of the receptors is a woman between 40 and 50 years old with active or convalescent COVID-19.

This clone was seen a single time. V and J are TRBV7-7 and TRBJ2-7; perhaps TRBD1 as D (7 bases). Germline-derived CDR1 and CDR2 are SSHAT and FNYEAQ (reference sequence). The CDR3 runs 13 residues. CDR3 protein: CASGGTVVREQYF. The CDR3 DNA is TGTGCTAGCGGAGGGACAGTAGTTCGGGAGCAGTACTTC.

The V and J genes are TRBV28 and TRBJ1-1, with 8 positions matching TRBD1. The CDR3 runs to 12 residues. The V and J ends lost 7 bases and 6 bases, in that order; junction bases with no gene match: 4. Germline loops: CDR1 MDHEN, CDR2 SYDVKM. CDR3 nucleotides: TGTGCCAGCACCCCAGGGGGCTCTGAAGCTTTCTTT. Protein: CASTPGGSEAFF.

The chain couples TRBV2 to TRBJ2-7; D is possibly TRBD2 (5 bases). CDR3 length: 13 residues. Trimming cost V 4 bases and J 3 bases, with 10 bases left between them. CDR1 is SNHLY and CDR2 is FYNNEI in the germline V gene. The CDR3: CASSVTRGYEQYF. For the CDR3, the DNA is TGTGCCAGCAGTGTAACTCGGGGCTACGAGCAGTACTTC.

V and J are TRBV30 and TRBJ1-1; D remains unclear. The V end lost 0 bases, the J end lost 8 bases, and 10 bases lay between the germline ends. This CDR3 is 12 amino acids long. Per germline, CDR1 GTSNPN and CDR2 SVGIG (reference sequence). This chain's CDR3 is CAWSVAGLEAFF. DNA for the CDR3: TGTGCCTGGAGTGTAGCCGGACTCGAAGCTTTCTTT.

J is TRBJ1-3 and V is TRBV4-1; D might be TRBD1 (5 bases). This CDR3 is 18 amino acids long. Trimming took 2 bases from V and 4 from J, leaving 21 bases between them. From germline, CDR1 is MGHRA and CDR2 YSYEKL. CDR3 protein: CASSQIGRQSRRGNTIYF. CDR3 coding DNA: TGCGCCAGCAGCCAAATCGGAAGACAGTCCCGCCGGGGAAACACCATATATTTT.

This clone was seen a handful of times. The rearrangement uses TRBV7-2 and TRBJ2-1, with 9 bases fitting TRBD1. The ends lost 3 bases at V and 7 bases at J; junction bases unmatched: 7. From germline, CDR1 is SGHTA and CDR2 FQGNSA. This CDR3 region has 15 residues. In DNA form, the CDR3 reads TGTGCCAGCAGCTTTACAGGGGGCGCGATAAATGAGCAGTTCTTC. Encoded protein: CASSFTGGAINEQFF.

The chain uses TRBV4-1 and TRBJ2-1; 10 nucleotides line up with TRBD2. Germline-derived CDR1 and CDR2 are MGHRA and YSYEKL. The CDR3 consists of 16 residues. V was pared by 0 bases and J by 8 bases, with 7 bases of the junction left unmatched. The DNA of the CDR3 is TGCGCCAGCAGCCAAGAGCCTAGCGGGAGTGGCGATGAGCAGTTCTTC. This gives the protein CASSQEPSGSGDEQFF.

Only one count was recorded for this clone. The chain is built from TRBV28 and TRBJ2-7, with a weak D call TRBD2 (6 bases). The CDR3 contains 14 residues. The V gene lost 6 bases and the J gene lost 6 bases, with 18 bases spanning the gap. Germline values: CDR1 MDHEN, CDR2 SYDVKM. This CDR3 reads CASRLASAHCEQYF. Written as DNA, the CDR3 is TGTGCCAGCAGGCTCGCTAGCGCCCACTGCGAGCAGTACTTC.

The chain recombines TRBV6-1 with TRBJ2-7, with 7 bases lining up with TRBD1. Losses at the gene ends were 1 base for V and 1 base for J; bases not matched to a gene: 4. The CDR3 extends over 15 amino acids. Germline CDR1 is MNHNS and CDR2 is SASEGT. Here the CDR3 DNA reads TGTGCCAGCAGTGAAGACGGCAGGGGGTCCTACGAGCAGTACTTC. This codes for CASSEDGRGSYEQYF.

This chain uses TRBV6-6 with TRBJ2-7, with D possibly being TRBD1 (5 bases). Trimming cost V 0 bases and J 5 bases, with 8 bases left between them. The CDR3 runs 13 residues. In germline, CDR1 is MNHNY, CDR2 SVGAGI (reference sequence). The CDR3 sequence is CASSYSRVNEQYF. In DNA form, the CDR3 reads TGTGCCAGCAGTTACTCCAGGGTCAACGAGCAGTACTTC.

This chain connects TRBV10-3 to TRBJ2-3; 8 bases agree with TRBD1. The CDR3 covers 16 residues. The V gene end was trimmed by 5 bases and the J gene end by 1 base; junction bases not matched to a gene: 8. Germline-derived CDR1 and CDR2 are ENHRY and SYGVKD. The DNA of the CDR3 is TGTGCCATCAGTAGACAGGGGCCCGGGGGCACAGATACGCAGTATTTT. Translation: CAISRQGPGGTDTQYF.

This chain links TRBV9 with TRBJ2-5; D ambiguous. Between the trimmed V and J ends, which lost 3 bases and 4 bases, there was a span of 4 bases. The CDR3 has 11 residues. In germline, CDR1 is SGDLS, CDR2 YYNGEE. The DNA for the CDR3 is TGTGCCAGCAGCGCGGGAGAGACCCAGTACTTC. It translates to CASSAGETQYF.

The chain recombines TRBV29-1 with TRBJ1-3; 9 nucleotides align to TRBD1. The CDR3 is 15 amino acids. V gave up 6 bases and J gave up 3 bases; unmatched junction bases: 9. Germline CDR1 SQVTM, CDR2 ANQGSEA. This CDR3 is CSVGGGTGFGNTIYF. Written as DNA, the CDR3 is TGCAGCGTCGGCGGGGGGACAGGGTTTGGAAACACCATATATTTT. Combining the CDR3 with reference TRBV29-1 and TRBJ1-3 gives the whole variable domain SAVISQKPSRDICQRGTSLTIQCQVDSQVTMMFWYRQQPGQSLTLIATANQGSEATYESGFVIDKFPISRPNLTFSTLTVSNMSPEDSSIYLCSVGGGTGFGNTIYFGEGSWLTVV.

The chain joins TRBV4-2 to TRBJ2-3; 10 positions agree with TRBD1. The CDR3 is 17 residues long. Germline V gene data show CDR1 as LGHNA and CDR2 as YNFKEQ. V lost 1 base, J lost 5 bases, and 9 bases stayed unmatched. For the CDR3, the DNA is TGTGCCAGCAGCCAAGCGGTGACAGGGGGCCGTGGAGATACGCAGTATTTT. Protein: CASSQAVTGGRGDTQYF.

J is TRBJ2-7 and V is TRBV6-5; the D is unclear. CDR3 length: 13 residues. V was clipped by 6 bases and J by 0 bases, with 9 bases between them. CDR1 is MNHEY and CDR2 is SVGAGI in the germline V gene. This chain's CDR3 is CASSPDISYEQYF. CDR3 nucleotide sequence: TGTGCCAGCAGCCCCGACATCTCCTACGAGCAGTACTTC.

This rearrangement joins TRBV5-1 to TRBJ2-5; tentative D call: TRBD2 (6 bases). CDR1 is SGHRS and CDR2 is YFSETQ in the germline V gene. V lost 0 bases and J lost 5, with 8 bases in between. The CDR3 consists of 13 residues. The CDR3 DNA is TGCGCCAGCAGCTTGGCTAGCGAGGAGACCCAGTACTTC. Translating it yields CASSLASEETQYF.

CDR3 nucleotides: TGTGCCAGCAGACTGGCCGGGACTAATGAAAAACTGTTTTTT. Protein product: CASRLAGTNEKLFF. The chain links TRBV5-4 to TRBJ1-4; no definite D call. The CDR3 consists of 14 residues. Germline CDR1 reads SGHNT; CDR2 reads YYREEE (reference sequence). The ends were cut back, 5 bases at V and 2 bases at J, with 10 bases in the middle. Combining the CDR3 with reference TRBV5-4 and TRBJ1-4 gives the whole variable domain ETGVTQSPTHLIKTRGQQVTLRCSSQSGHNTVSWYQQALGQGPQFIFQYYREEENGRGNFPPRFSGLQFPNYSSELNVNALELDDSALYLCASRLAGTNEKLFFGSGTQLSVL.

The V gene is TRBV21-1, the J gene TRBJ1-1; the D call TRBD1 from the table was never checked on the DNA. TRBV21-1 constitutes a pseudogene. The CDR3 consists of 19 residues. The CDR3 bases are TGTGCCAGCAGCCCAGCATTTTTTCTTGCAGGGAAGACGAACACTGAAGCTTTCTTT. Amino acid sequence: CASSPAFFLAGKTNTEAFF.

The chain links TRBV10-2 to TRBJ2-1, with 7 bases fitting TRBD1. Per germline, CDR1 WSHSY and CDR2 SAAADI. Germline trimming cut 6 bases from V and 0 bases from J; bases unmatched to any gene: 8. This CDR3 is built from 16 residues. This chain's CDR3 is CASSAAGTASYNEQFF. The CDR3 bases are TGCGCCAGCAGCGCCGCCGGGACAGCCTCCTACAATGAGCAGTTCTTC.

This rearrangement joins TRBV5-4 to TRBJ1-2, with D possibly TRBD1 on 5 matching bases. This CDR3 is built from 18 residues. The V end was cut by 4 bases, the J end by 0 bases, with 22 bases between. CDR1 and CDR2 from the germline V gene are SGHNT and YYREEE (reference sequence). The CDR3 nucleotides are TGTGCCAGCAGCCCCCGGACCAGGGTTGGTTTGGCTAACTATGGCTACACCTTC. As protein: CASSPRTRVGLANYGYTF.

CDR3 in amino acids: CASSFGLPTEQYF. In DNA, the CDR3 is TGTGCCAGCAGCTTTGGGCTGCCTACGGAGCAGTACTTC. The chain couples TRBV7-2 to TRBJ2-7; no firm D call. V was clipped by 3 bases and J by 7 bases, with 13 bases between them. The CDR3 loop spans 13 amino acids. Germline lookup yields CDR1 SGHTA and CDR2 FQGNSA.

This rearrangement joins TRBV5-1 to TRBJ1-4; tentatively, D is TRBD1 (6 bases). The CDR3 covers 15 residues. The germline CDR1 and CDR2 sequences are SGHRS and YFSETQ. V lost 8 bases and J 6 bases, leaving 20 bases between the germline ends. CDR3 region: CASQVGGRPDEKLFF. For the CDR3, the DNA is TGCGCCAGTCAAGTCGGGGGGCGCCCGGATGAAAAACTGTTTTTT.

A single count supports this clone. The rearrangement joins TRBV6-2 or TRBV6-3 to TRBJ1-1; TRBD1 matches at 8 bases. CDR3 size: 14 residues. Germline CDR1 MNHEY, CDR2 SVGEGT. Germline trimming cut 5 bases from V and 4 bases from J; bases unmatched to any gene: 6. CDR3 DNA sequence: TGTGCCAGCAGTGCGGACAGGGAGTCCACTGAAGCTTTCTTT. Translating gives CASSADRESTEAFF.

This clone was observed a few times. J is TRBJ2-5 and V is TRBV5-4, with 8 bases fitting TRBD2. Germline V gene data show CDR1 as SGHNT and CDR2 as YYREEE (reference sequence). The CDR3 is made up of 17 amino acids. J gave up 5 bases and V 0 bases, and 12 bases lay outside the gene matches. The CDR3 loop reads CASSLGHQAGDLETQYF. Written as DNA, the CDR3 is TGTGCCAGCAGCTTGGGCCACCAAGCGGGAGATCTCGAGACCCAGTACTTC. The full variable domain, in which reference TRBV5-4 and TRBJ2-5 provide the parts outside the CDR3, is ETGVTQSPTHLIKTRGQQVTLRCSSQSGHNTVSWYQQALGQGPQFIFQYYREEENGRGNFPPRFSGLQFPNYSSELNVNALELDDSALYLCASSLGHQAGDLETQYFGPGTRLLVL.

The chain has TRBV18 and TRBJ1-3; no clear D gene. V dropped 3 bases and J dropped 0 bases, with 18 bases sitting between them. The CDR3 runs 18 residues. Germline V gene lookup returns CDR1 KGHSH and CDR2 LQKENI. CDR3 loop: CASSPKVEEVYSGNTIYF. CDR3 nucleotide sequence: TGTGCCAGCTCACCGAAAGTTGAGGAGGTTTACTCTGGAAACACCATATATTTT.